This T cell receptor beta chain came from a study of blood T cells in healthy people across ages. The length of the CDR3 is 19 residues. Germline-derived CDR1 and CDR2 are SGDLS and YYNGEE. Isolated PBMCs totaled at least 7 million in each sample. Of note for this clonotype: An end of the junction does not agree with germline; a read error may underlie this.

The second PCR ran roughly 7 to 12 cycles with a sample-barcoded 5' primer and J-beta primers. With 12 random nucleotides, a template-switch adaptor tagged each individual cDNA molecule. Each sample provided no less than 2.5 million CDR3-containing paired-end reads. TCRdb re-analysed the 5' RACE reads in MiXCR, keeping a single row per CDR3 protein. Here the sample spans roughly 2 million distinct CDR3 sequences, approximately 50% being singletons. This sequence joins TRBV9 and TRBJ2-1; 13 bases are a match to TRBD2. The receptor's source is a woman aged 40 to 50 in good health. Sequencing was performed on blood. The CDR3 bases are TGTACCAGCAGCGACGGGACTAGCGGGGCCATGAGCTCCTACAATGAGCAGTTCTTC. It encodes CTSSDGTSGAMSSYNEQFF. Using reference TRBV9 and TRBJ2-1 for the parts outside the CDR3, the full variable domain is DSGVTQTPKHLITATGQRVTLRCSPRSGDLSVYWYQQSLDQGLQFLIQYYNGEERAKGNILERFSAQQFPDLHSELNLSSLELGDSALYFCTSSDGTSGAMSSYNEQFFGPGTRLTVL.